This T cell receptor beta chain was documented in a study of shared clonotypes between healthy human individuals (dated by TCRdb to about 2020). Describing the broader study: A few men and two women, aged 18 to 49 years, made up the cohort. For each donor, CD4 naive and CD4 memory were each run on three plates, CD8 naive on two plates, and CD8 memory on one plate. Blood TCR repertoires of roughly five healthy adults were deeply sequenced to estimate repertoire size and the extent of clonotype sharing between individuals. Different laboratories and diverse techniques were used to prepare libraries and sequence TCR repertoires, to increase sequencing depth and limit assay-specific biases. Each donor's leukapheresis produced roughly between roughly 0.85 and 9.5 billion PBMCs. What the work shows at the level of the full study, not this receptor alone: Higher generation probabilities were observed for clonotypes shared by all four sorted-subset donors than for non-shared clonotypes. Sampling was restricted to blood, and TCR repertoires in tissue are likely to differ from TCR repertoires in blood. The small number of donors limited the genetic and exposure-history diversity represented. Incomplete sequencing was indicated by rarefaction of sorted-subset datasets, despite the large sequencing depth. Larger estimated clonotype richness was generally found for naive subsets than for memory subsets. When several donors were compared, the shared fraction of clonotypes was about 5.5% for naive CD4, less than 4% for naive CD8, more than 2% for memory CD4, and 0.3% to 0.5% for memory CD8. Based on pairwise subsampling, the degree of clonotype sharing among donors was expected to be affected by sequencing depth.

Using the deep immunoSEQ assay, multiplex PCR amplified TCR CDR3 regions from genomic DNA. Extracted genomic DNA from each cell subset was distributed evenly across all wells of several immunoSEQ 96-well plates, and each plate was treated as a replicate. For sorted subsets, around 0.2 ug of genomic DNA, equivalent to roughly 30,000 T cell genomes, went into each replicate PCR. The purified libraries were quantified using a Qubit 3.0 fluorometer, sized with a Bioanalyzer 2100, and then quantified again using the KAPA Library Quantification kit. Every immunoSEQ 96-well plate was sequenced on a separate single-read 150-cycle Illumina NextSeq 550 flow cell. In the source study's methods: Because the immunoSEQ output included only junctional sequences and no quality scores, the filtering could not be the same as the filtering used for full-length reads. Sequences were annotated with PyIR, a Python wrapper for IgBLAST v1.9, using IMGT germline references to assign V/J genes and CDR3. Reads were removed for weak V/J assignments (E-value above 1e-6), missing CDR3, stop codons, out-of-frame junctions, or ambiguous translated residues. A V3J clonotype was defined by an identical inferred V gene, J gene, and CDR3 amino acid sequence. The percentage overlap between two repertoires was calculated by dividing the number of shared unique clonotypes by the size of the smaller repertoire. Repertoire richness was assessed with RTK rarefaction, the Chao1 estimator, and Recon v2.1 estimates of unobserved clonotypes. For all TCRbeta clonotypes obtained by the gDNA method from a few donors, generation probabilities were computed with OLGA. Entries here come from immuneACCESS through TCRdb and include only in-frame sequences with V and J called. Some clones fail to appear in such tables; in the studies checked, an unresolved V gene covers under half of the shortfall, and the cause of the remainder is unknown. V and J calls plus clone size are reproduced from that table; the DNA served to infer D and trimming. This sample is represented by around 2.1 million clones; 90% to 95% of them were singletons. In total, the top ten clones hold more than 1.5% of the sample.

CD8 naive samples were CD45RO-negative cells positively selected for CCR7, giving a CD45RA+CCR7+ population that excluded TemRA cells. Healthy HIV-negative adults with no recently reported acute infections or vaccinations were included as donors. All donors were Caucasian adults living in Nashville, Tennessee, USA. Blood was obtained by leukapheresis, after which PBMCs were separated by Ficoll-Histopaque density gradient centrifugation and cryopreserved in liquid nitrogen vapor phase. Analytical flow cytometry was used to check the purity and quantity of every magnetically sorted T cell population. Genomic DNA was isolated from every sorted fraction and measured by UV absorbance on a Nanodrop 2000c. CDR1 and CDR2, looked up from the germline V gene (reference sequence), are SGHNT and YYREEE. Relative to germline, V is missing 0 bases and J is missing 9 bases, with 8 bases of the junction outside any gene match. The CDR3 starts with the cysteine, ends with the phenylalanine, and has 14 residues. Only CDR3 DNA remains: 42 bases, in frame from the first base.

This clone was observed once. What antigen it recognizes has not been identified. Base-call qualities are not available, and no considerably larger clone is one nucleotide away. This receptor was taken from a man between 18 and 29 years old in good health. Some clones in this sample may be carry-over from other donors' samples. The specimen sequenced was naive CD8+ T cells from PBMCs. Read against the paper, the sample's cell subset or site label means: CD45RA+CCR7+. The sequence links TRBV5-4 to TRBJ1-2; 7 central nucleotides agree with TRBD1. In nucleotide form, the sequence is TGTGCCAGCAGCTTGGCCGACAGGGCGAGGAGCTACACCTTC. Its product reads: CASSLADRARSYTF.